The present T cell receptor (beta chain) was sequenced within a study of blood T cell repertoires in COVID-19. The overall study: Collection of acute and convalescent COVID-19 samples took place in the United States, Italy and Spain. Sources were T cells, B-cell-depleted T cells, or PBMCs; the material itself was cDNA or gDNA.

Per the study methods: Reference gene primer amplification gave estimated nucleated cell counts. Assay used: immunoSEQ multiplex PCR; TCRdb lists only in-frame clones, some missing. V, J and clone size are those of that table, while D and trimming were read from the DNA. The sample carries about 190,000 clones, roughly nine tenths recorded once. The CDR3 runs to 11 residues. Trimming shortened V by 10 bases and J by 5 bases, and 8 bases separated the two germline ends. CDR1 MDHEN and CDR2 SYDVKM come from the germline V gene. This TCR came from a middle-aged man with acute or convalescent COVID-19. Sequenced sample: peripheral blood. The gene calls are TRBV28 and TRBJ2-2, with D perhaps matching TRBD2 (5 bases). The CDR3 sequence: CATKRTGELFF. The DNA for the CDR3 is TGTGCCACCAAGCGGACCGGGGAGCTGTTTTTT.